The present TCR beta chain was sequenced within a study of tumor-infiltrating lymphocytes in primary liver carcinoma. Study at large: The patients had histopathologically diagnosed primary liver carcinoma, and their disease was treated by surgical resection.

The input was about 490 ng total RNA; TCR beta cDNA was made from it with a constant-region primer. Libraries of TCR beta came from three nested multiplex PCR rounds with slightly modified ARM-PCR. Forward primers for TRBV1-TRBV30 and a C-beta reverse primer served the first two PCR rounds, at about 11 cycles each. From the multiplex PCR reads, TCRdb called clonotypes with MiXCR, one entry per CDR3 protein. The sample comprises 300,000 to 350,000 distinct CDR3 sequences, approximately 64% of which are singletons, and 5% to 6.5% rests with the top ten. Study conclusions and caveats: Tumor-adjacent and tumor-blood pairs showed less overlap than tumor region pairs.

This clonotype was recorded a few times. Its antigen is undetermined. Both blood RNA, taken from unsorted whole blood, and germline DNA were extracted. This CDR3 has 16 amino acids. From germline, CDR1 is MDHEN and CDR2 SYDVKM. V gave up 2 bases and J gave up 6 bases; unmatched junction bases: 8. J is TRBJ2-2 and V is TRBV28; 8 nucleotides line up with TRBD1. The source of this sequence is a man in his forties or fifties with primary liver carcinoma and hepatitis B virus infection. Sequencing was done on a sample of peripheral blood. For the CDR3, the DNA is TGTGCCAGCAGTTTAAAAGGACAGGGAGGCGCCGGGGAGCTGTTTTTT. Its protein is CASSLKGQGGAGELFF. Variable domain in full (rest from reference TRBV28 and TRBJ2-2): DVKVTQSSRYLVKRTGEKVFLECVQDMDHENMFWYRQDPGLGLRLIYFSYDVKMKEKGDIPEGYSVSREKKERFSLILESASTNQTSMYLCASSLKGQGGAGELFFGEGSRLTVL.